This T cell receptor (beta chain) was identified during a study of blood T cell repertoires in COVID-19. Background on the study: From the United States, Italy and Spain came samples of acute and convalescent COVID-19. The analysed material was cDNA or gDNA that came from T cells, B-cell-depleted T cells, or PBMCs.

Per the original methods: From reference gene primer amplification, estimates of nucleated cell counts were derived. Some clones are missing from TCRdb's copy, which holds only in-frame ones; the method was immunoSEQ multiplex PCR. V, J and clone size reflect that table, while D and trimming were determined from the DNA. The sample carries 90,000 to 120,000 clones, 75% to 95% recorded once. The sequence came from a woman in her thirties with acute or convalescent COVID-19. Sample: peripheral blood.

The CDR3 protein is CASSIEVRGTVGVPDTQYF. In nucleotides, the CDR3 is TGTGCCAGTAGTATTGAAGTTAGAGGGACTGTGGGGGTTCCGGATACGCAGTATTTT. The chain uses TRBV19 and TRBJ2-3; a weak D match, TRBD2 (6 bases). The CDR3 spans 19 residues. Germline-derived CDR1 and CDR2 are LNHDA and SQIVND (reference sequence). Trimming took off 3 bases at V and 6 bases at J, with 28 bases between the two ends.